This T cell receptor beta chain was sequenced during a study of T cells after yellow fever vaccination. Study overall: Fractions of low cell number were prepared using SMART-Seq v4 Ultra Low Input.

The CDR3 sequence is 15 residues long. The germline V gene encodes CDR1 SGHRS and CDR2 YFSETQ. V shed 0 bases, J shed 7 bases, and the junction held 5 bases outside the gene matches. 5'RACE template switching generated TCR cDNA, adding a universal primer site and UMIs. TCRdb analysed the 5' RACE reads with MiXCR anew, one entry per CDR3 protein. Here the sample spans under 550,000 distinct CDR3 sequences, 20% to 25% being singletons. As to this clonotype: The antigen remains unidentified.

General study findings and limits: It was the secondary response that reached its peak faster, day 5 versus 15, but it was weaker.

The sequenced sample was PBMCs, obtained about 20 days after the first yellow fever vaccination. The chain is built from TRBV5-1 and TRBJ2-2; TRBD2 aligns across 8 bases. The receptor was isolated from a man between 18 and 29 years old who received the YFV17D yellow fever vaccine. CDR3 nucleotide sequence: TGCGCCAGCAGCTTGGTCGGGGGGGCCGTCGGGGAGCTGTTTTTT. Translating it yields CASSLVGGAVGELFF.